This TCR beta chain was observed in a study of CXCR3-negative and CXCR3-positive naive CD8 T cells. The study, taken as a whole, reports: Naive cells used TRBV-TRBJ genes in much the same way whether CXCR3-negative or CXCR3-positive; memory cells did not.

cDNA libraries for TRB were generated by 5' RACE incorporating UMI labels. No DNA is given; TCRdb re-called the 5' RACE reads and lists each CDR3 protein once. With 150,000 or so distinct CDR3 sequences in the sample, the ten largest clones hold 0.45% to 0.6%. About this clonotype: Its specificity is not known.

Sequencing was carried out using naive CXCR3- CD8+ T cells from blood. Subset noted: CD45RO-CCR7+CD27+CD95- naive CD8+ T cells lacking CXCR3 (TNR3-). The TCR originated in a human donor in good health. Some clones in this sample may be carry-over from other donors' samples.

The CDR3 is CSPGQELLLHANTGELFF. The chain employs TRBV29-1 and TRBJ2-2; with no DNA, the TCRdb D assignment of TRBD1 cannot be verified. There are 18 residues in the CDR3. Germline V lookup: CDR1 SQVTM, CDR2 ANQGSEA.